Presented here are 9 T cell receptor beta chains from one specimen sequenced in a study of blood T cell repertoires in COVID-19. Generated by immunoSEQ multiplex PCR, the TCRdb table keeps only in-frame clones and is missing some. The sample includes 200,000 or so clones, 70% to 85% of them seen just once. Sample: peripheral blood. The source of these receptors is a human donor with acute or convalescent COVID-19. The donor label of this sample is uncertain.

This rearrangement joins TRBV4-2 to TRBJ2-7; TRBD1 agrees at 9 bases. The CDR3 is made up of 18 amino acids. The germline CDR1 and CDR2 sequences are LGHNA and YNFKEQ. With V trimmed by 0 bases and J by 9 bases, 18 bases remained unmatched. The CDR3 nucleotides are TGTGCCAGCAGCCAAGAGCGGGACAGGGAAGGCTTATCGAGAGTGCAGTACTTC. Translation gives CASSQERDREGLSRVQYF.

The chain is built from TRBV10-3 and TRBJ1-1; 9 nucleotides align to TRBD1. The germline V gene encodes CDR1 ENHRY and CDR2 SYGVKD. This CDR3 spans 14 amino acids. With V trimmed by 6 bases and J by 5 bases, 7 bases remained unmatched. CDR3 sequence reads: CAIREQGAQTEAFF. Written as DNA, the CDR3 is TGTGCCATCAGAGAACAGGGGGCTCAGACTGAAGCTTTCTTT.

The gene calls are TRBV25-1 and TRBJ1-2; D not resolved. Germline V lookup: CDR1 MGHDK, CDR2 SYGVNS. With 3 bases removed from V and 2 bases from J, the gap between germline ends came to 7 bases. This CDR3 has 13 residues. CDR3 nucleotides: TGTGCCAGCAGTGAGGCAGCGAACTATGGCTACACCTTC. Residues: CASSEAANYGYTF.

This chain links TRBV11-1 with TRBJ2-4; TRBD2 matches 7 bases. CDR1 and CDR2 (germline): SGHAT, FQDESV (reference sequence). After removal of 1 base from V and 9 bases from J, the junction contained 12 bases not matched to a gene. The CDR3 is 16 residues long. CDR3 amino acids: CASSLGFAGRKSIQYF. In DNA, the CDR3 is TGTGCCAGCAGCTTAGGATTTGCCGGGAGGAAGAGCATTCAGTACTTC.

V gene TRBV30 combines with J gene TRBJ2-2, with D unresolved. The V end lost 0 bases, the J end lost 6 bases, and 8 bases lay between the germline ends. This CDR3 has 13 amino acids. CDR1 GTSNPN and CDR2 SVGIG come from the germline V gene (reference sequence). This CDR3 reads CAWSVLLSGELFF. CDR3 sequence (DNA): TGTGCCTGGAGTGTTTTACTTTCCGGGGAGCTGTTTTTT.

V and J are TRBV5-1 and TRBJ1-3, with D perhaps TRBD1 (5 bases). In germline, CDR1 is SGHRS, CDR2 YFSETQ. With 2 bases removed from V and 0 bases from J, the gap between germline ends came to 12 bases. CDR3 length equals 16 residues. The CDR3 protein is CASSLGVAASGNTIYF. The CDR3 region has the DNA TGCGCCAGCAGCTTAGGGGTGGCAGCCTCTGGAAACACCATATATTTT.

The chain employs TRBV6-6 and TRBJ1-4; D remains ambiguous. CDR1 and CDR2 from the germline V gene are MNHNY and SVGAGI (reference sequence). Trimming took off 1 base at V and 1 base at J, with 4 bases between the two ends. The CDR3 is 14 amino acids. CDR3 nucleotide sequence: TGTGCCAGCAGTTACTTAGAAACTAATGAAAAACTGTTTTTT. Its protein is CASSYLETNEKLFF.

The chain links TRBV30 to TRBJ1-2, with no clear D. The CDR3 is 14 residues long. Germline-derived CDR1 and CDR2 are GTSNPN and SVGIG (reference sequence). The V end was cut by 0 bases, the J end by 7 bases, with 15 bases between. Written as DNA, the CDR3 is TGTGCCTGGAGTGTAGATGCGGCGGGCCTTGGCTACACCTTC. Residues: CAWSVDAAGLGYTF.

This clone was counted once. V usage is TRBV5-1 and J usage is TRBJ1-1; no firm D call. The CDR3 has 16 residues. Germline loops: CDR1 SGHRS, CDR2 YFSETQ. V was trimmed by 2 bases and J by 7 bases, leaving 21 bases between them. The CDR3 DNA is TGCGCCAGCAGCTTTAAAGGGCGGCTCACGGGGAATGAAGCTTTCTTT. This codes for CASSFKGRLTGNEAFF.